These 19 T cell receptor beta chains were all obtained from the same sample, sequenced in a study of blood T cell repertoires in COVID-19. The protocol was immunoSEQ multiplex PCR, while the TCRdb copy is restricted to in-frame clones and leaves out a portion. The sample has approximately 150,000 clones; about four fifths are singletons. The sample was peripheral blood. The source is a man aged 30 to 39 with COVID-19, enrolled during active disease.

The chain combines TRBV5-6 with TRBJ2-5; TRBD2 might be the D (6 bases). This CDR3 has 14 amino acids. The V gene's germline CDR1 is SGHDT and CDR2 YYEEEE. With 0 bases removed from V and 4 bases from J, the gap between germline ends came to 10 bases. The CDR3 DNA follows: TGTGCCAGCAGCTTGGCGGGAGCCGGAGAGACCCAGTACTTC. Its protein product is CASSLAGAGETQYF.

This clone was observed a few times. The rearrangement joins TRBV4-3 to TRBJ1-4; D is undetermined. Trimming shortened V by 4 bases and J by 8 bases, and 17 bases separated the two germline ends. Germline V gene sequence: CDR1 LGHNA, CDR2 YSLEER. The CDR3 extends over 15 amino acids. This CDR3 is CASSPQVAWKEKLFF. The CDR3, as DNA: TGCGCCAGCAGCCCTCAGGTGGCCTGGAAGGAAAAACTGTTTTTT.

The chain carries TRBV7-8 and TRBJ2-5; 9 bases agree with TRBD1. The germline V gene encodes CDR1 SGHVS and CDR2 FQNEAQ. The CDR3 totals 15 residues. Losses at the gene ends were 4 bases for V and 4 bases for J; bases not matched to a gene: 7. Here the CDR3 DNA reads TGTGCCAGCAGCTCCCGACAGGGGGAATTAGAGACCCAGTACTTC. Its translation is CASSSRQGELETQYF. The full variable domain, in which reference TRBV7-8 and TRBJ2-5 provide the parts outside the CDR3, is GAGVSQSPRYKVAKRGQDVALRCDPISGHVSLFWYQQALGQGPEFLTYFQNEAQLDKSGLPSDRFFAERPEGSVSTLKIQRTQQEDSAVYLCASSSRQGELETQYFGPGTRLLVL.

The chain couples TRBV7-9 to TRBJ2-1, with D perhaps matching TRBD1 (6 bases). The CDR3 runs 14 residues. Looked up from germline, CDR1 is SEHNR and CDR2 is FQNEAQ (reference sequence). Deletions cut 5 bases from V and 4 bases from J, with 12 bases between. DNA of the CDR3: TGTGCCAGCAGCAAAGAGGACAGATACAATGAGCAGTTCTTC. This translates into CASSKEDRYNEQFF.

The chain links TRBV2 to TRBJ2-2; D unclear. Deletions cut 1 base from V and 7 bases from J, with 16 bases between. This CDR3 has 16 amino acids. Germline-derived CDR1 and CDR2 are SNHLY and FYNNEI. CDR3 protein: CASSEGPSPFNGELFF. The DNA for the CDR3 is TGTGCCAGCAGTGAAGGGCCCAGTCCCTTTAACGGGGAGCTGTTTTTT.

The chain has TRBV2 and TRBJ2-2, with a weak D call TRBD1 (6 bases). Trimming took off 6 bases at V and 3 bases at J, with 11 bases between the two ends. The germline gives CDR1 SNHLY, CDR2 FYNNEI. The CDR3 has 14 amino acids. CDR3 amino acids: CASRLTGYTGELFF. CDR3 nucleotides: TGTGCCAGCAGGCTGACAGGCTACACCGGGGAGCTGTTTTTT. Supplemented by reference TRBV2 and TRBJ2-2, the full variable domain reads EPEVTQTPSHQVTQMGQEVILRCVPISNHLYFYWYRQILGQKVEFLVSFYNNEISEKSEIFDDQFSVERPDGSNFTLKIRSTKLEDSAMYFCASRLTGYTGELFFGEGSRLTVL.

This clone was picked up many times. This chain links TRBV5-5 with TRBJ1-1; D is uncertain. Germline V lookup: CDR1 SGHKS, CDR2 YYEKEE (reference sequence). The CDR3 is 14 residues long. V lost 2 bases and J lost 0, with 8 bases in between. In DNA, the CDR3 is TGTGCCAGCAGCTTTTTACAGATGAACACTGAAGCTTTCTTT. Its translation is CASSFLQMNTEAFF.

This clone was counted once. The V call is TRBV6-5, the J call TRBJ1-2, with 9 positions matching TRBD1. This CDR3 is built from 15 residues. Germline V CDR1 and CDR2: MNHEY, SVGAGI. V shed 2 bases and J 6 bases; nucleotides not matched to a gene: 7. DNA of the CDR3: TGTGCCAGCAGTTACCCCGGGACAGGGCCCGATGGCTACACCTTC. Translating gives CASSYPGTGPDGYTF.

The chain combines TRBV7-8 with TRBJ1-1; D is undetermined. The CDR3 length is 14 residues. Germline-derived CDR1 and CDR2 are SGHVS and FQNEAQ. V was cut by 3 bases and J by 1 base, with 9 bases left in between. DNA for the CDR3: TGTGCCAGCAGCTTCCGGGCGGGGAACACTGAAGCTTTCTTT. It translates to CASSFRAGNTEAFF.

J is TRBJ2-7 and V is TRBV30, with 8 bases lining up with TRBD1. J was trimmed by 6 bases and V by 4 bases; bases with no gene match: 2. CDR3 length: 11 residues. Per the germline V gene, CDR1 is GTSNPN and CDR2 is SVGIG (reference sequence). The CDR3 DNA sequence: TGTGCCTGGAAGACAGGGGTCGAGCAGTACTTC. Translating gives CAWKTGVEQYF. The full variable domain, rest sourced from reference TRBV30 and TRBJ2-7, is SQTIHQWPATLVQPVGSPLSLECTVEGTSNPNLYWYRQAAGRGLQLLFYSVGIGQISSEVPQNLSASRPQDRQFILSSKKLLLSDSGFYLCAWKTGVEQYFGPGTRLTVT.

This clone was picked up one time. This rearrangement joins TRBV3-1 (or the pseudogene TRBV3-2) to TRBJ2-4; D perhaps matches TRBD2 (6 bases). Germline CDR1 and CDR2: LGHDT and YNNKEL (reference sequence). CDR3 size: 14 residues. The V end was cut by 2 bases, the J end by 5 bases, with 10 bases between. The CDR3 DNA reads TGTGCCAGCAGCCAACACGGGAGAGAAAACATTCAGTACTTC. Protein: CASSQHGRENIQYF.

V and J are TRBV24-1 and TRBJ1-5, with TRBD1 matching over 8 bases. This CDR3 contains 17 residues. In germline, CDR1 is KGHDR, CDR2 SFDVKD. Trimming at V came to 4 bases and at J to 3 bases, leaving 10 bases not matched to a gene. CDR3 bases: TGTGCCACCAGTGACCATGGGACAGGACTGAACAATCAGCCCCAGCATTTT. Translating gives CATSDHGTGLNNQPQHF.

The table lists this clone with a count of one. DNA for the CDR3: TGTGCCAGTAGAATGAGAAGCGGGAGGGTGTACACCGGGGAGCTGTTTTTT. Its translation is CASRMRSGRVYTGELFF. The V and J genes are TRBV19 and TRBJ2-2, with 10 bases identical to TRBD2. The germline V gene encodes CDR1 LNHDA and CDR2 SQIVND (reference sequence). Trimming took 6 bases from V and 3 from J; bases not matched to a gene: 10. The CDR3 has 17 amino acids.

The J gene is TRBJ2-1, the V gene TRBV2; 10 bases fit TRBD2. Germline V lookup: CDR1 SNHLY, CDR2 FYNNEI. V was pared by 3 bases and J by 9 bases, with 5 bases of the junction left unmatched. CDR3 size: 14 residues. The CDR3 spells CASSDRTSGLEQFF. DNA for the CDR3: TGTGCCAGCAGTGACCGGACTAGCGGACTTGAGCAGTTCTTC.

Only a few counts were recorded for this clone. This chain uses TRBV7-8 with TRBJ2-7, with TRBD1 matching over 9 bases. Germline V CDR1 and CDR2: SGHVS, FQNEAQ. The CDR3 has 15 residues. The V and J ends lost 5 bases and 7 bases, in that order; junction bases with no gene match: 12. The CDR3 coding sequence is TGTGCCAGCAGCCCACGGACAGGGGAAAGGGAAGAGCAGTACTTC. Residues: CASSPRTGEREEQYF.

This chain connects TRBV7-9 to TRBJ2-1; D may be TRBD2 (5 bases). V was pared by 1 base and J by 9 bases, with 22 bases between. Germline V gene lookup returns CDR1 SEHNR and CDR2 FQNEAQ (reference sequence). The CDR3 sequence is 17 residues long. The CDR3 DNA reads TGTGCCAGCAGCTTAGGCTCGAGGGCTCGAAACTCTGGTGAGCAGTTCTTC. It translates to CASSLGSRARNSGEQFF. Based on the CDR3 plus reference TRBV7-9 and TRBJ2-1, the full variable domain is DTGVSQNPRHKITKRGQNVTFRCDPISEHNRLYWYRQTLGQGPEFLTYFQNEAQLEKSRLLSDRFSAERPKGSFSTLEIQRTEQGDSAMYLCASSLGSRARNSGEQFFGPGTRLTVL.

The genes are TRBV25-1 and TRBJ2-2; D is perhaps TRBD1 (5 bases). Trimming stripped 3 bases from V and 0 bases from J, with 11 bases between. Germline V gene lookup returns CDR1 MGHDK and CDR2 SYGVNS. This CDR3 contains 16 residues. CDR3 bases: TGTGCCAGCAGTGAGTTGGGGCGATCGAACACCGGGGAGCTGTTTTTT. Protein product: CASSELGRSNTGELFF.

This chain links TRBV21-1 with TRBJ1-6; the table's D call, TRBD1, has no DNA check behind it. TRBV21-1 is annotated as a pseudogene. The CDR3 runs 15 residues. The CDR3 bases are TGTGCCAGCAAATTAGGGACAGGAGGAAATTCACCCCTCCACTTT. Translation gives CASKLGTGGNSPLHF.

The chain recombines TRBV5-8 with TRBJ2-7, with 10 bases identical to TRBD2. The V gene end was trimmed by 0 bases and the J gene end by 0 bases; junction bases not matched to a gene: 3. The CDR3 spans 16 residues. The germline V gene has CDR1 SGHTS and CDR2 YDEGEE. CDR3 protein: CASSLDPSGSSYEQYF. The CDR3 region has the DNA TGTGCCAGCAGCTTGGACCCTAGCGGGAGCTCCTACGAGCAGTACTTC. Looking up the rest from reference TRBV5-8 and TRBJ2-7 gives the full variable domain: EAGVTQSPTHLIKTRGQQATLRCSPISGHTSVYWYQQALGLGLQFLLWYDEGEERNRGNFPPRFSGRQFPNYSSELNVNALELEDSALYLCASSLDPSGSSYEQYFGPGTRLTVT.